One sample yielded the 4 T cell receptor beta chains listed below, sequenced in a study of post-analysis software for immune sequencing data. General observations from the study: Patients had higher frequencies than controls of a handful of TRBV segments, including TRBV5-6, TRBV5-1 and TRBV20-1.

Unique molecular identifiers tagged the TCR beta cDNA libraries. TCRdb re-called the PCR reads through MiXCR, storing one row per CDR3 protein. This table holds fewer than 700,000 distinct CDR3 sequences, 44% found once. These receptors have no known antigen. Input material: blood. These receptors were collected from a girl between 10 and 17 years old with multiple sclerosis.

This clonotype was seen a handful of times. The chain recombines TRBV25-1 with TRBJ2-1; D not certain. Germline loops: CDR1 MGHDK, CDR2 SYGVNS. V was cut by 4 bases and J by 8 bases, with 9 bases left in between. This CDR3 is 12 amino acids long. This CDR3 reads CASSAPGYEQFF. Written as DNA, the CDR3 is TGTGCCAGCAGTGCCCCCGGCTATGAGCAGTTCTTC.

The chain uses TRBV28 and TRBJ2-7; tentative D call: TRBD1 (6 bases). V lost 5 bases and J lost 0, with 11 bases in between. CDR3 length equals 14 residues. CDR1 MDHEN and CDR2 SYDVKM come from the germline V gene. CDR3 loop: CASSPWTVSYEQYF. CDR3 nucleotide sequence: TGTGCCAGCAGTCCCTGGACAGTCTCCTACGAGCAGTACTTC.

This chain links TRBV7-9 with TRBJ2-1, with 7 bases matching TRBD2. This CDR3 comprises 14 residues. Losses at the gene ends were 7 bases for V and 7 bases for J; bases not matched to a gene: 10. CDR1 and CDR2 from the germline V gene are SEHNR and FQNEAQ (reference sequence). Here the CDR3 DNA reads TGTGCCAGCACCCGGACTAGTGGGGTAAATGAGCAGTTCTTC. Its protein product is CASTRTSGVNEQFF.

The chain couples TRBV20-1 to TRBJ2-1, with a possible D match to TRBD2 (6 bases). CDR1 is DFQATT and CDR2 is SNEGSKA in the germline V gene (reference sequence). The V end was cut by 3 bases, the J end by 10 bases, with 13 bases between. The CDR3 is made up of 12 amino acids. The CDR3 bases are TGCAGTGCTAGCCAAACCAGCGGGGAGCAGTTCTTC. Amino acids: CSASQTSGEQFF.